What follows are 21 T cell receptor beta chains derived from one specimen sequenced in a study of human thymus T cells. Thymic material originated from resections removed in the course of corrective heart surgery. The assay was immunoSEQ multiplex PCR, and TCRdb's table has in-frame clones only and misses some. The table shows tens of thousands of clones, with 85% to 95% occurring only once. Sequencing was carried out using thymus tissue. The source is a girl under three years old with a congenital heart defect but otherwise immunologically healthy.

The V call is TRBV7-6, the J call TRBJ2-1; 14 bases align to TRBD2. CDR3 length equals 15 residues. Trimming took 3 bases from V and 9 from J; bases not matched to a gene: 4. Per the germline V gene, CDR1 is SGHVS and CDR2 is FNYEAQ. This CDR3 reads CASSFGLAGGGEQFF. CDR3 coding DNA: TGTGCCAGCAGCTTCGGACTAGCGGGAGGTGGTGAGCAGTTCTTC. The entire variable domain, with the rest obtained from reference TRBV7-6 and TRBJ2-1, is as follows: GAGVSQSPRYKVTKRGQDVALRCDPISGHVSLYWYRQALGQGPEFLTYFNYEAQQDKSGLPNDRFSAERPEGSISTLTIQRTEQRDSAMYRCASSFGLAGGGEQFFGPGTRLTVL.

This rearrangement joins TRBV6-1 to TRBJ2-1; D is unclear. V lost 2 bases and J lost 2, with 16 bases in between. The CDR3 loop spans 17 amino acids. In germline, CDR1 is MNHNS, CDR2 SASEGT. The CDR3 loop is CASSERASHLTYNEQFF. CDR3 nucleotides: TGTGCCAGCAGTGAAAGGGCGTCACACCTTACCTACAATGAGCAGTTCTTC.

The CDR3 coding sequence is TGTGCCAGTAGTTGTTCCGGGGCGGGCACTGAAGCTTTCTTT. Translating gives CASSCSGAGTEAFF. V usage is TRBV19 and J usage is TRBJ1-1, with D perhaps TRBD1 (5 bases). Per germline, CDR1 LNHDA and CDR2 SQIVND (reference sequence). V lost 5 bases to trimming and J lost 4 bases, with 14 bases between them. The CDR3 is 14 residues long.

The chain uses TRBV12-5 and TRBJ1-3, with D maybe TRBD1 (6 bases). This CDR3 spans 17 amino acids. V was trimmed by 0 bases and J by 2 bases, leaving 14 bases between them. The V gene's germline CDR1 is LGHNT and CDR2 FRNRAP. The CDR3 nucleotides read TGTGCTAGTGGTTTGGTACCTGGGGGCACCACTGGAAACACCATATATTTT. This encodes CASGLVPGGTTGNTIYF.

The chain employs TRBV27 and TRBJ2-6; D is possibly TRBD1 or TRBD2 (5 bases each). The CDR3 loop spans 15 amino acids. V was shortened by 4 bases and J by 1 base, with 8 bases between the two germline ends. From germline, CDR1 is MNHEY and CDR2 SMNVEV (reference sequence). CDR3 region: CASSWGRSGANVLTF. The DNA for the CDR3 is TGTGCCAGCAGTTGGGGGAGATCTGGGGCCAACGTCCTGACTTTC.

This clone was counted a single time. CDR3 residues: CASSLEWGGSAGNTIYF. DNA of the CDR3: TGTGCCAGCAGCTTAGAGTGGGGAGGTAGTGCTGGAAACACCATATATTTT. V usage is TRBV7-2 and J usage is TRBJ1-3; D remains ambiguous. The CDR3 runs to 17 residues. Trimming shortened V by 1 base and J by 2 bases, and 15 bases separated the two germline ends. Germline V gene lookup returns CDR1 SGHTA and CDR2 FQGNSA.

V usage is TRBV27 and J usage is TRBJ2-7, with D tentatively TRBD2 (5 bases). The germline gives CDR1 MNHEY, CDR2 SMNVEV (reference sequence). Trimming stripped 5 bases from V and 3 bases from J, with 11 bases between. This CDR3 is 13 amino acids long. CDR3 protein: CASSRSAGYEQYF. The CDR3 DNA reads TGTGCCAGCAGTCGGTCGGCGGGCTACGAGCAGTACTTC.

This chain joins TRBV5-4 and TRBJ2-7; no clear D gene. Trimming took 2 bases from V and 0 from J, leaving 12 bases between them. The germline gives CDR1 SGHNT, CDR2 YYREEE (reference sequence). This CDR3 contains 15 residues. The CDR3 bases are TGTGCCAGCAGCTTAGCGCAGGCGGTCTCCTACGAGCAGTACTTC. Translated, it gives CASSLAQAVSYEQYF.

The chain combines TRBV7-2 with TRBJ1-2; D possibly corresponds to TRBD1 (5 bases). In germline, CDR1 is SGHTA, CDR2 FQGNSA. V was trimmed by 2 bases and J by 2 bases, leaving 12 bases between them. The CDR3 contains 15 residues. The CDR3 coding sequence is TGTGCCAGCAGCTTAAATGGGGCGCAGAACTATGGCTACACCTTC. It specifies CASSLNGAQNYGYTF. Full variable domain (outside the CDR3, taken from reference TRBV7-2 and TRBJ1-2): GAGVSQSPSNKVTEKGKDVELRCDPISGHTALYWYRQSLGQGLEFLIYFQGNSAPDKSGLPSDRFSAERTGGSVSTLTIQRTQQEDSAVYLCASSLNGAQNYGYTFGSGTRLTVV.

The chain has TRBV7-2 and TRBJ2-7; the match to TRBD2 covers 9 bases. Trimming cost V 0 bases and J 1 base; bases outside gene matches: 13. CDR3 size: 19 residues. Germline V gene lookup returns CDR1 SGHTA and CDR2 FQGNSA. The DNA for the CDR3 is TGTGCCAGCAGCTTAGCGCTGTTCTTTTTAGCGGGAGTTTCCTACGAGCAGTACTTC. Amino acids: CASSLALFFLAGVSYEQYF.

This chain connects TRBV28 to TRBJ1-5; D remains ambiguous. CDR1 and CDR2 (germline): MDHEN, SYDVKM. Trimming removed 8 bases at V and 7 bases at J, with 9 bases between. CDR3 length: 11 amino acids. CDR3 in amino acids: CASSVGQPQHF. The CDR3 nucleotides are TGTGCCAGCTCAGTCGGGCAGCCCCAGCATTTT.

V usage is TRBV7-2 and J usage is TRBJ2-1; D is undetermined. The CDR3 has 16 residues. V lost 4 bases and J 0 bases, leaving 13 bases between the germline ends. Germline V lookup: CDR1 SGHTA, CDR2 FQGNSA. The CDR3 loop is CASSSSVSSSYNEQFF. For the CDR3, the DNA is TGTGCCAGCAGCTCCTCCGTCTCCAGCTCCTACAATGAGCAGTTCTTC. Variable domain in full (rest from reference TRBV7-2 and TRBJ2-1): GAGVSQSPSNKVTEKGKDVELRCDPISGHTALYWYRQSLGQGLEFLIYFQGNSAPDKSGLPSDRFSAERTGGSVSTLTIQRTQQEDSAVYLCASSSSVSSSYNEQFFGPGTRLTVL.

V and J are TRBV28 and TRBJ2-1, with unresolved D. CDR1 MDHEN and CDR2 SYDVKM come from the germline V gene. The CDR3 has 14 residues. Trimming shortened V by 3 bases and J by 4 bases, and 10 bases separated the two germline ends. This CDR3 reads CASSFPRTYNEQFF. The CDR3 DNA reads TGTGCCAGCAGTTTCCCCAGGACGTACAATGAGCAGTTCTTC.

This clone was counted a single time. This chain joins TRBV7-2 and TRBJ2-5; D is uncertain. V gave up 2 bases and J gave up 2 bases, with 3 bases separating them. CDR1 and CDR2 from the germline V gene are SGHTA and FQGNSA. The CDR3 spans 12 residues. CDR3 nucleotide sequence: TGTGCCAGCAGCTTATTGCAAGAGACCCAGTACTTC. Its translation: CASSLLQETQYF.

V usage is TRBV4-1 and J usage is TRBJ2-1, with a possible D match to TRBD1 (9 bases). This CDR3 is built from 20 residues. Between the trimmed V and J ends, which lost 0 bases and 2 bases, there was a span of 23 bases. The germline V gene has CDR1 MGHRA and CDR2 YSYEKL. CDR3 loop: CASSQEGGQGREGTYNEQFF. The CDR3 DNA sequence: TGCGCCAGCAGCCAAGAAGGGGGACAGGGCCGGGAGGGGACCTACAATGAGCAGTTCTTC.

This clone has just one count. The chain recombines TRBV28 with TRBJ2-7, with D uncertain. V was shortened by 1 base and J by 0 bases, with 10 bases between the two germline ends. The CDR3 extends over 15 amino acids. Germline values: CDR1 MDHEN, CDR2 SYDVKM. The CDR3 loop reads CASSLFRLSSYEQYF. The CDR3 nucleotides read TGTGCCAGCAGTTTATTCAGGCTAAGCTCCTACGAGCAGTACTTC.

The rearrangement uses TRBV27 and TRBJ2-7, with D unclear. Germline-derived CDR1 and CDR2 are MNHEY and SMNVEV (reference sequence). The CDR3 consists of 13 residues. V shed 1 base and J shed 4 bases, with 8 bases lying between them. CDR3 in amino acids: CASSLYPQYEQYF. For the CDR3, the DNA is TGTGCCAGCAGTTTATATCCCCAATACGAGCAGTACTTC.

The V call is TRBV28, the J call TRBJ2-5, with D tentatively TRBD1 (6 bases). CDR1 is MDHEN, CDR2 SYDVKM, per germline. This CDR3 is built from 13 residues. Trimming shortened V by 6 bases and J by 4 bases, and 12 bases separated the two germline ends. CDR3 sequence: CASSPNRVETQYF. The CDR3 region has the DNA TGTGCCAGCAGCCCAAACAGGGTAGAGACCCAGTACTTC.

This chain connects TRBV2 to TRBJ1-2; unclear D gene. Germline V gene sequence: CDR1 SNHLY, CDR2 FYNNEI. This CDR3 has 16 residues. V was pared by 5 bases and J by 0 bases, with 16 bases between. CDR3 DNA: TGTGCCAGCAGTACGGCTTTATCCTCCCCTAACTATGGCTACACCTTC. Protein product: CASSTALSSPNYGYTF. The variable domain in full, with the rest retrieved from reference TRBV2 and TRBJ1-2, is EPEVTQTPSHQVTQMGQEVILRCVPISNHLYFYWYRQILGQKVEFLVSFYNNEISEKSEIFDDQFSVERPDGSNFTLKIRSTKLEDSAMYFCASSTALSSPNYGYTFGSGTRLTVV.

The genes are TRBV7-9 and TRBJ1-4; D unresolved. CDR3 length equals 15 residues. V was trimmed by 2 bases and J by 8 bases, leaving 15 bases between them. CDR1 SEHNR and CDR2 FQNEAQ come from the germline V gene (reference sequence). CDR3 nucleotides: TGTGCCAGCAGCTTAACGGACCTAGTAGGGGAAAAACTGTTTTTT. Protein product: CASSLTDLVGEKLFF.

The rearrangement uses TRBV4-2 and TRBJ2-4; a weak D match, TRBD2 (6 bases). CDR1 is LGHNA and CDR2 is YNFKEQ in the germline V gene. This CDR3 is 21 amino acids long. V dropped 4 bases and J dropped 1 base, with 29 bases sitting between them. In nucleotides, the CDR3 is TGTGCCAGCAGCCCTTGGATAGGAGGGGCTCCGGGGGTGTGGGCCAAAAACATTCAGTACTTC. Translation: CASSPWIGGAPGVWAKNIQYF.